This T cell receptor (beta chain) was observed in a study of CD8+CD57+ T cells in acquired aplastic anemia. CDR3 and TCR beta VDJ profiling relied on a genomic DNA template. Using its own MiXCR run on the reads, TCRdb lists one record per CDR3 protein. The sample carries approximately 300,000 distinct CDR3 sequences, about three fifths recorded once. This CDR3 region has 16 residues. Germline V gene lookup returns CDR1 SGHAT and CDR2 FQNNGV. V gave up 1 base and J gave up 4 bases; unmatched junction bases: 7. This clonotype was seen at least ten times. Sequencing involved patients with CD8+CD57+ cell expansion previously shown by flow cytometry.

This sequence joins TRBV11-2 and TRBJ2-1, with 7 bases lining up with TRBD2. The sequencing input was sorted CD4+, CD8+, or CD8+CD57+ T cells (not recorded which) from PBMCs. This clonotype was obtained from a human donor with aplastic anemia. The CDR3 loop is CASSLASGIWYNEQFF. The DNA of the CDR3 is TGTGCCAGCAGCTTAGCCAGCGGGATTTGGTACAATGAGCAGTTCTTC. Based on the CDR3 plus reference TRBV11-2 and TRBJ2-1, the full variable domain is EAGVAQSPRYKIIEKRQSVAFWCNPISGHATLYWYQQILGQGPKLLIQFQNNGVVDDSQLPKDRFSAERLKGVDSTLKIQPAKLEDSAVYLCASSLASGIWYNEQFFGPGTRLTVL.